Sequencing of this TCR beta chain was carried out in a study of CD4+ T cells in melanoma. Germline V CDR1 and CDR2: PRHDT, FYEKMQ (reference sequence). V dropped 2 bases and J dropped 4 bases, with 5 bases sitting between them. The CDR3 runs 12 residues. Repertoires were generated with immunoSEQ multiplex PCR, while TCRdb's copy carries only in-frame clones and drops some. The sample lists 15,000 to 20,000 clones; 81% were seen once. V usage is TRBV13 and J usage is TRBJ1-1; no firm D call. The sequenced material came from cells from a culture (not recorded whether cultured in vitro). This TCR derives from a human donor with melanoma. The DNA of the CDR3 is TGTGCCAGCAGCTTAACTCCCACTGAAGCTTTCTTT. Translating gives CASSLTPTEAFF.